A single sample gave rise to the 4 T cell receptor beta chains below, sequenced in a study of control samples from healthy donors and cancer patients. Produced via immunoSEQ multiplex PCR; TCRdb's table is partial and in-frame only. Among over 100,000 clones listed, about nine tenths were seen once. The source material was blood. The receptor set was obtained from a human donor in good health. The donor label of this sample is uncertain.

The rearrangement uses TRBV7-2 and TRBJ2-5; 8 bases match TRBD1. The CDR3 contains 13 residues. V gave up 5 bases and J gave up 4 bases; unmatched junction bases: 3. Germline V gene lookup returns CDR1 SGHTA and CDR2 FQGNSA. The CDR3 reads CASSVGQAETQYF. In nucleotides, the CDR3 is TGTGCCAGCAGCGTGGGACAGGCAGAGACCCAGTACTTC.

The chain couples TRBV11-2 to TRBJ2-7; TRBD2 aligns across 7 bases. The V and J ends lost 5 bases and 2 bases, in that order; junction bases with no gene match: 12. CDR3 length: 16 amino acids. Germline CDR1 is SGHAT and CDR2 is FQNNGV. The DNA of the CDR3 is TGTGCCAGCAGCCCCGCCCAGCGGGGACTGACCTACGAGCAGTACTTC. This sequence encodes CASSPAQRGLTYEQYF.

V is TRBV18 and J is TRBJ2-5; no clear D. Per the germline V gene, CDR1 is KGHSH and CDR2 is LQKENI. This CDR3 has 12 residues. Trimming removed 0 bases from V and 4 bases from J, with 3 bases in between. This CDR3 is CASSPPAETQYF. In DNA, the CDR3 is TGTGCCAGCTCACCACCGGCAGAGACCCAGTACTTC.

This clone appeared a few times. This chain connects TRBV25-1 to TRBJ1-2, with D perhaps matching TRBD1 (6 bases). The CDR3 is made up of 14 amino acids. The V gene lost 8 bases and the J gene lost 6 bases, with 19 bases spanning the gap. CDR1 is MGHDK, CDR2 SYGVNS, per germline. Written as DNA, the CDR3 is TGTGCCAGCGGGGTTGGGGGCAGGTTCGATGGCTACACCTTC. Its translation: CASGVGGRFDGYTF.